Sequencing of this TCR beta chain was carried out in a study of regulatory T cells in long-lasting Graves disease. From germline, CDR1 is SGHTA and CDR2 FQGNSA. The junction had 16 bases not matched to a gene; V was cut back by 5 bases and J by 5 bases. The CDR3 contains 18 residues. The authors built TCR beta libraries using iRepertoire HTBI primers and Arm-PCR of CDR3 regions. Via MiXCR, TCRdb re-called the multiplex PCR reads, giving one row per CDR3 protein. The data show 400,000 to 550,000 distinct CDR3 sequences, more than 13% seen once. Concerning this clonotype itself: One base away lies a much larger clone, so this may be a sequencing read error. Since no conserved phenylalanine or tryptophan closes the CDR3, a read error is the likely cause.

Time point described: newly diagnosed GD, antithyroid drugs for less than 3 months. From PBMCs, RNA was extracted and then used to make the TCR library. Another study also made use of these data, one on T cells in Graves' hyperthyroidism and ophthalmopathy.

This chain joins TRBV7-2 and TRBJ1-5, with TRBD1 matching over 9 bases. The TCR sequence derives from a woman aged 25-40 years with Graves disease. Sequences were derived from peripheral blood mononuclear cells (PBMCs), sampled at new diagnosis, from a patient treated with antithyroid drugs. CDR3 region: CASSHTRTGAPRYQPQHL. The CDR3 DNA follows: TGTGCCAGCAGCCACACCCGGACAGGGGCGCCGCGGTATCAGCCCCAGCATCTT.